These 15 T cell receptor beta chains share one sample of origin, sequenced in a study of regulatory T cells in long-lasting Graves disease. Libraries of TCR beta came from iRepertoire HTBI primers plus Arm-PCR of CDR3 regions. From the multiplex PCR reads, TCRdb called clonotypes with MiXCR, one entry per CDR3 protein. The sample has 350,000 to 550,000 distinct CDR3 sequences, around 15% seen once. As for time point: newly diagnosed GD, antithyroid drugs for less than 3 months. Preparation of the TCR library used RNA extracted from PBMCs. The same sample was also used in a study of T cells in Graves' hyperthyroidism and ophthalmopathy.

Sequencing used peripheral blood mononuclear cells (PBMCs), obtained at new diagnosis, from a patient treated with antithyroid drugs. These receptors were obtained from a woman in her 50s with Graves disease.

This chain connects TRBV6-2 or TRBV6-3 to TRBJ2-2; TRBD1 agrees at 9 bases. The germline V gene encodes CDR1 MNHEY and CDR2 SVGEGT. The CDR3 spans 14 residues. V was clipped by 3 bases and J by 7 bases; unmatched bases: 3. The CDR3 region is CASSYGTGNGELFF. The CDR3 DNA is TGTGCCAGCAGTTATGGGACAGGGAACGGGGAGCTGTTTTTT.

This clonotype was recorded many times. DNA of the CDR3: TGTGCCAGCAGGGACGGACGTAAGACTTCGAACACCGGGGAGCTGTTTTTT. As protein: CASRDGRKTSNTGELFF. The gene calls are TRBV28 and TRBJ2-2; D unclear. This CDR3 spans 17 amino acids. CDR1 is MDHEN and CDR2 is SYDVKM in the germline V gene. V was cut by 6 bases and J by 0 bases, with 17 bases left in between.

This clonotype was seen many times. This chain joins TRBV28 and TRBJ2-7, with D possibly being TRBD1 or TRBD2 (5 bases each). Germline CDR1 MDHEN, CDR2 SYDVKM. Trimming pared 1 base from V and 8 bases from J, leaving 15 bases between. The CDR3 is made up of 14 amino acids. This CDR3 is CASSLFGTEMKQYF. Here the CDR3 DNA reads TGTGCCAGCAGTTTATTCGGGACGGAAATGAAGCAGTACTTC.

There are a few counts of this clonotype. One base away lies a much larger clone, so this may be a sequencing read error. The CDR3 bases are TGTGCCAGCAGTGGACTAGCGGGAGGGCGTGACATAGATACGCAGTATTTT. Encoded protein: CASSGLAGGRDIDTQYF. The chain couples TRBV2 to TRBJ2-3, with 14 bases that match TRBD2. Germline-derived CDR1 and CDR2 are SNHLY and FYNNEI. The CDR3 is 17 residues long. Trimming removed 4 bases from V and 5 bases from J; junction bases left unmatched: 8.

This clonotype was recorded many times. The rearrangement uses TRBV9 and TRBJ2-7; unclear D gene. Germline loops: CDR1 SGDLS, CDR2 YYNGEE. V was cut by 0 bases and J by 0 bases, with 7 bases left in between. The CDR3 extends over 14 amino acids. The CDR3 loop is CASSVAQSSYEQYF. The CDR3 DNA is TGTGCCAGCAGCGTAGCCCAAAGCTCCTACGAGCAGTACTTC. Combining the CDR3 with reference TRBV9 and TRBJ2-7 gives the whole variable domain DSGVTQTPKHLITATGQRVTLRCSPRSGDLSVYWYQQSLDQGLQFLIQYYNGEERAKGNILERFSAQQFPDLHSELNLSSLELGDSALYFCASSVAQSSYEQYFGPGTRLTVT.

This clonotype came up many times. The chain couples TRBV7-6 to TRBJ2-5; maybe TRBD1 (6 bases). Per germline, CDR1 SGHVS and CDR2 FNYEAQ. CDR3 length: 14 amino acids. With 2 bases removed from V and 3 bases from J, the gap between germline ends came to 10 bases. CDR3 in amino acids: CASSLRPGEETQYF. The DNA of the CDR3 is TGTGCCAGCAGCTTACGGCCAGGGGAAGAGACCCAGTACTTC.

This sequence joins TRBV19 and TRBJ2-6; D is unresolved. This CDR3 is 15 amino acids long. V was pared by 3 bases and J by 3 bases, with 9 bases between. From germline, CDR1 is LNHDA and CDR2 SQIVND (reference sequence). CDR3 in amino acids: CASSMVVNGANVLTF. The CDR3 nucleotides read TGTGCCAGTAGTATGGTGGTTAATGGGGCCAACGTCCTGACTTTC.

This clonotype was picked up many times. This chain uses TRBV12-3 or TRBV12-4 with TRBJ2-1; 7 nucleotides agree with TRBD2. CDR3 length equals 14 residues. V was pared by 2 bases and J by 6 bases, with 4 bases of the junction left unmatched. The CDR3 sequence is CASSLTGGGNEQFF. CDR3 nucleotide sequence: TGTGCCAGCAGTTTAACGGGAGGAGGCAATGAGCAGTTCTTC.

The rearrangement uses TRBV19 and TRBJ1-2, with 10 bases aligning to TRBD1. This CDR3 spans 13 amino acids. The trim removed 5 bases at V and 7 bases at J, leaving 4 bases unmatched. Germline V CDR1 and CDR2: LNHDA, SQIVND (reference sequence). The CDR3 sequence is CASSRDRGSGYTF. Written as DNA, the CDR3 is TGTGCCAGTAGTCGGGACAGGGGATCTGGCTACACCTTC.

The genes are TRBV5-6 and TRBJ1-1; D ambiguous. This CDR3 contains 14 residues. Looked up from germline, CDR1 is SGHDT and CDR2 is YYEEEE. Deletions cut 4 bases from V and 5 bases from J, with 15 bases between. The CDR3 loop is CASSPDWWRTEAFF. The CDR3 bases are TGTGCCAGCAGCCCAGACTGGTGGAGGACTGAAGCTTTCTTT.

In its sample, this clonotype was seen many times. The chain is built from TRBV20-1 and TRBJ2-3; 12 nucleotides agree with TRBD2. The V segment lost 4 bases and the J segment 2 bases; nucleotides outside the gene matches: 4. The CDR3 length is 15 residues. In germline, CDR1 is DFQATT, CDR2 SNEGSKA (reference sequence). The CDR3 DNA reads TGCAGTGCTACCGGACTAGCGGGGACCACAGATACGCAGTATTTT. Protein: CSATGLAGTTDTQYF.

The chain combines TRBV4-1 with TRBJ1-3; possibly TRBD1 for D (5 bases). There are 16 residues in the CDR3. Germline CDR1 reads MGHRA; CDR2 reads YSYEKL. Trimming took 7 bases from V and 2 from J, leaving 18 bases between them. The CDR3 sequence is CASTGGRGEAGNTIYF. CDR3 bases: TGCGCCAGCACGGGGGGTAGGGGCGAAGCTGGAAACACCATATATTTT.

The chain couples TRBV5-6 to TRBJ2-3; 12 bases map to TRBD1. CDR1 is SGHDT and CDR2 is YYEEEE in the germline V gene. The CDR3 sequence is 15 residues long. The V segment lost 4 bases and the J segment 6 bases; nucleotides outside the gene matches: 6. The CDR3 DNA reads TGTGCCAGCAGCCCGGGACAGGGGGCTTGGGATACGCAGTATTTT. It translates to CASSPGQGAWDTQYF.

This clonotype has a count of ten or more. The rearrangement links TRBV2 to TRBJ2-5; 9 bases fit TRBD1. The CDR3 is 14 amino acids. Germline V gene sequence: CDR1 SNHLY, CDR2 FYNNEI. The V segment lost 5 bases and the J segment 5 bases; nucleotides outside the gene matches: 6. The CDR3 spells CASSRQGDLETQYF. As DNA, the CDR3 is TGTGCCAGCAGTCGACAGGGGGATTTGGAGACCCAGTACTTC.

The rearrangement joins TRBV29-1 to TRBJ1-5, with D possibly being TRBD1 (5 bases). Trimming took 4 bases from V and 1 from J, leaving 11 bases between them. There are 14 residues in the CDR3. CDR1 is SQVTM and CDR2 is ANQGSEA in the germline V gene. CDR3 amino acids: CSVALAGSNQPQHF. CDR3 nucleotide sequence: TGCAGCGTTGCCCTGGCAGGGAGCAATCAGCCCCAGCATTTT.